The sequence of this T cell receptor beta chain was determined in a study of circulating and synovial CD4+ cells in juvenile arthritis (dated by TCRdb to the mid-2010s). At the level of the whole study: Within each patient, the TCRbeta CDR3 repertoires of synovial CD4 T cells, bulk blood CD4 T cells and circulating HLA-DR+ CD4 T cells were compared. The goal of the repertoire sequencing was to confirm that synovial clonotypes were enriched in a circulating synovial-like CD4 T cell subset.

Libraries came from the immunoSEQ multiplex PCR assay. TCRbeta CDR3 sequencing was carried out by an external provider as a commercial service. Per the source publication's procedure: The analyses relied on productive nucleotide sequences along with amino acid sequences obtained through in silico translation. Diversity was quantified by Renyi entropy over a range of alpha values, with sample size equalised by taking the median of 200 repeated subsamples. Pairwise repertoire distance was calculated as one minus the Chao-modified Jaccard index, correcting for under-sampling, and used for clustering. Frequency-weighted overlap with synovial clonotypes was computed over 200 sample sizes, 200 draws without replacement each, and reported at the smaller sample's size. The clones in this table, taken by TCRdb from immuneACCESS, are in-frame only. Not every clone is retained; where verified, under half of the shortfall comes from an unresolved V gene, and the cause of the rest is unknown. The DNA gave D and trimming, while V, J and clone size come from that table. This sample holds about 16,000 clones; more than 75% were observed only once. The ten largest clones add up to about 0.73% of the sample.

The CDR3 holds 15 amino acids from the cysteine to the phenylalanine. Just the 45-base CDR3 DNA is kept, in frame starting at base 1. V loses 8 bases at its end and J loses 9 bases; junction bases beyond the gene matches: 14. CDR1 and CDR2, looked up from the germline V gene, are SGHTA and FQGTGA. The research as a whole found: Synovial and circulating pathogenic-like lymphocyte repertoires were less diverse than bulk blood CD4 repertoires, with some CPL samples as oligoclonal as synovium. No difference between circulating pathogenic-like lymphocytes and bulk blood T cells was detected by traditional Vbeta family usage analysis. Because T cell genome counts in CPL samples and bulk blood CD4 samples differed by at least an order of magnitude, sample-size effects were addressed. Circulating pathogenic-like lymphocytes were found to cluster with synovial T cells, and a substantially higher fraction of CDR3 sequences was shared with synovium by circulating pathogenic-like lymphocytes than by bulk blood. Because overlap with synovium was found to increase with sequencing depth, the full repertoire overlap was likely underestimated by the measured shared-clonotype fractions.

Worth noting for this clone: What antigen it recognizes has not been identified. There are no base qualities to consult, and no much larger clone falls within one base.

The sequenced samples came from patients who had active juvenile idiopathic arthritis. Cells were sorted immediately after thawing, with dead cells excluded using Live/Dead Fixable Near-IR Stain. Sequencing used CD4+ T cells from blood. This TCR came from a human donor with juvenile idiopathic arthritis. Recombination connected TRBV7-3 to TRBJ2-1; 9 middle bases align to TRBD1. The DNA sequence is as follows: TGTGCCAGCCGGCCGGCGGGACAGGGTTACGGTGAGCAGTTCTTC. It is translated as CASRPAGQGYGEQFF.